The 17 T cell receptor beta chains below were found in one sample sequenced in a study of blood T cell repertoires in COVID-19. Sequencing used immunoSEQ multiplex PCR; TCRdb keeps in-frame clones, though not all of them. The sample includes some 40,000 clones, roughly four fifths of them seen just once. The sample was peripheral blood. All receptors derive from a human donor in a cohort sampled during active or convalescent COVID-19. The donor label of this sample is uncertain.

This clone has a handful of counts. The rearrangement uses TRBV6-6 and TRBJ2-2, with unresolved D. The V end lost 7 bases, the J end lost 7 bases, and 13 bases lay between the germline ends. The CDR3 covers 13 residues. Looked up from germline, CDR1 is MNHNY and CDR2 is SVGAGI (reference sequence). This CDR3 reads CASTRNSDGELFF. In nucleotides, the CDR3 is TGTGCCAGCACCAGAAACAGTGACGGGGAGCTGTTTTTT.

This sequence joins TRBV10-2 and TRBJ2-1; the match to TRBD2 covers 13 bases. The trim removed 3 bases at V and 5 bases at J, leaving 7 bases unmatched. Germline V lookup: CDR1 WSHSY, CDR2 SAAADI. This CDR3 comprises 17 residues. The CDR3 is CASSETSGRAGDNEQFF. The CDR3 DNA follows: TGCGCCAGCAGTGAAACTAGCGGGAGGGCCGGGGACAATGAGCAGTTCTTC.

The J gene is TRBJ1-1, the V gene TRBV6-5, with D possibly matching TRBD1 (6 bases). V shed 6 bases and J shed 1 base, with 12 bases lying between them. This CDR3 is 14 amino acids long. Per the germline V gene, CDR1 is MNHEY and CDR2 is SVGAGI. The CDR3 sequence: CASSLGGQNTEAFF. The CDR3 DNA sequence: TGTGCCAGCAGCCTCGGGGGGCAGAACACTGAAGCTTTCTTT.

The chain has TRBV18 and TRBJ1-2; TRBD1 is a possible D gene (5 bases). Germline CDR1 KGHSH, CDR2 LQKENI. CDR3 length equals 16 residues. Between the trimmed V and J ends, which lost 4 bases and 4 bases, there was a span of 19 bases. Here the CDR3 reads CASSQPLGLGGYGYTF. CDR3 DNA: TGTGCCAGCTCACAGCCGCTGGGGCTGGGGGGCTATGGCTACACCTTC.

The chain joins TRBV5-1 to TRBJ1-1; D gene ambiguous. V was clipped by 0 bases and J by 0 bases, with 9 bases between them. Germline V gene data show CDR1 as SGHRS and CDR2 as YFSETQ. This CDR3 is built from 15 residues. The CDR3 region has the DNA TGCGCCAGCAGCTTGGTTGGAGATATGAACACTGAAGCTTTCTTT. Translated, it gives CASSLVGDMNTEAFF.

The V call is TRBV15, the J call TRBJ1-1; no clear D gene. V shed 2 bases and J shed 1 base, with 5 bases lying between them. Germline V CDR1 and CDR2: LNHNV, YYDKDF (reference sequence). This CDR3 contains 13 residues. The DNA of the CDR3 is TGTGCCACCAGCAGAACACCGAACACTGAAGCTTTCTTT. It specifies CATSRTPNTEAFF.

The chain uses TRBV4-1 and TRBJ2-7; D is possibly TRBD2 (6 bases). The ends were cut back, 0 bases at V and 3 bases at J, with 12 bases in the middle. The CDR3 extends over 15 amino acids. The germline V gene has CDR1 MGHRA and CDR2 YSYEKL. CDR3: CASSQDPTGVYEQYF. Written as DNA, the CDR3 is TGCGCCAGCAGCCAAGATCCGACGGGAGTCTACGAGCAGTACTTC.

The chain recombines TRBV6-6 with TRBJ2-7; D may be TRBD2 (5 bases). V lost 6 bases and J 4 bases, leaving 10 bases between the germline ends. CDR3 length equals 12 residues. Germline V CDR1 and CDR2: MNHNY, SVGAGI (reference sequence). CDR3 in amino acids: CASRSLGYEQYF. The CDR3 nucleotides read TGTGCCAGCAGATCACTAGGGTACGAGCAGTACTTC.

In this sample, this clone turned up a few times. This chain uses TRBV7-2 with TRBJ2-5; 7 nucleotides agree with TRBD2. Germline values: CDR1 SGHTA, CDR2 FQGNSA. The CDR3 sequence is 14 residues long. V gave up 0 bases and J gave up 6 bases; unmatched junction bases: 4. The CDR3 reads CASSLAWREQTQYF. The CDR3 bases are TGTGCCAGCAGCTTAGCGTGGCGGGAGCAGACCCAGTACTTC.

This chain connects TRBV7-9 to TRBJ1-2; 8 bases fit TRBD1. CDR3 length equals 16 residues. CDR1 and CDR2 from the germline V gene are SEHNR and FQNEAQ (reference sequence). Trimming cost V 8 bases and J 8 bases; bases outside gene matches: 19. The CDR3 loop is CASLPGQGANLVGYTF. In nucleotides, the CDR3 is TGTGCCAGCTTGCCGGGGCAGGGGGCGAATTTGGTCGGCTACACCTTC.

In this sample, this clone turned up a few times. CDR3 nucleotides: TGTGCCAGCAGCGGACAGGGGCGTGAGACCCAGTACTTC. This translates into CASSGQGRETQYF. This rearrangement joins TRBV12-3 or TRBV12-4 to TRBJ2-5; the match to TRBD1 covers 9 bases. V lost 6 bases and J lost 5; bases outside the gene matches: 4. This CDR3 region has 13 residues.

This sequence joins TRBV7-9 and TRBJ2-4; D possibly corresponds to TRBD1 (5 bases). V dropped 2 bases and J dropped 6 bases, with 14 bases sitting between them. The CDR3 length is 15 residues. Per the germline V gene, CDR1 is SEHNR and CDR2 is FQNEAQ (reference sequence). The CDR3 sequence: CASSLKQGAGNIQYF. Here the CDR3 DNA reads TGTGCCAGCAGCTTAAAACAAGGGGCTGGAAACATTCAGTACTTC.

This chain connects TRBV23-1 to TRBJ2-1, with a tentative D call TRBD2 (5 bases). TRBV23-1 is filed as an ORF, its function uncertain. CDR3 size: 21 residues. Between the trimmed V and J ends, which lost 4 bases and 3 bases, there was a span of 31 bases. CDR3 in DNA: TGCGCCAGCAGTCTTCCCGAACAAAAGCGAGTGTTGGGAGCCTACTACAATGAGCAGTTCTTC. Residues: CASSLPEQKRVLGAYYNEQFF.

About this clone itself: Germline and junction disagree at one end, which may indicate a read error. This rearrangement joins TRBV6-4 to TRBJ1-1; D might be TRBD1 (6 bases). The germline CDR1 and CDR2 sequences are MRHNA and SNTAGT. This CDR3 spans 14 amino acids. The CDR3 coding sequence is TGTGCCAGCAGTAACTCACAGGGTTCAACTGAAGCTTTCTTT. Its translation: CASSNSQGSTEAFF.

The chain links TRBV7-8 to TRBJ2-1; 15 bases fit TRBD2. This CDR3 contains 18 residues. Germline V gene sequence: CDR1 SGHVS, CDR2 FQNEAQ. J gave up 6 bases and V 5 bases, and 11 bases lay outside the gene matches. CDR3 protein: CASSPGLAGGPWGNEQFF. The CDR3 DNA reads TGTGCCAGCAGCCCCGGACTAGCGGGAGGGCCTTGGGGCAATGAGCAGTTCTTC. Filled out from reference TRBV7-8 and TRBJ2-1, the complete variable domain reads GAGVSQSPRYKVAKRGQDVALRCDPISGHVSLFWYQQALGQGPEFLTYFQNEAQLDKSGLPSDRFFAERPEGSVSTLKIQRTQQEDSAVYLCASSPGLAGGPWGNEQFFGPGTRLTVL.

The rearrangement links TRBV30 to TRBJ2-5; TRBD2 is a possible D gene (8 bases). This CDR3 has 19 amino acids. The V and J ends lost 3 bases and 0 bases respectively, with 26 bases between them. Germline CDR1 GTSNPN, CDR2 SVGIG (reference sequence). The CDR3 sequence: CAWRTGREGADIYQETQYF. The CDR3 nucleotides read TGTGCCTGGAGAACAGGCCGGGAGGGGGCAGACATATACCAAGAGACCCAGTACTTC.

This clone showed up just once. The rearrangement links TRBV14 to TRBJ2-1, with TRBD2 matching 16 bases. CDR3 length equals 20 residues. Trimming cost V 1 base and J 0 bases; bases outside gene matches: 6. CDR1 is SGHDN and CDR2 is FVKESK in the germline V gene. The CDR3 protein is CASSQAGLAGGPSSYNEQFF. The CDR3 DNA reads TGTGCCAGCAGCCAAGCGGGACTAGCGGGAGGGCCGAGCTCCTACAATGAGCAGTTCTTC.